This is a list of T cell receptor beta chains from one sample in a study of shared clonotypes between healthy human individuals. Sequenced by immunoSEQ multiplex PCR; TCRdb stores in-frame clones only, minus some. The data contain fewer than 400,000 clones, over 65% of them singletons. Sequenced sample: memory CD4+ T cells sorted from blood. The receptors shown here come from a man between 25 and 39 years old in good health. Each CDR3 is given with its conserved first and last residue. The D gene is left open where the match is weak. Clone size appears in some rows only: once, few, many, or a class for an expanded clone.

j_gene: TRBJ1-5; v_gene: TRBV4-1; abundance: -; d_gene: -; CDR3nt: TGCGCCAGCAGCCAAGATCAGGGTAATCAGCCCCAGCATTTT; CDR3aa: CASSQDQGNQPQHF
j_gene: TRBJ2-1; v_gene: TRBV18; abundance: -; d_gene: TRBD2; CDR3nt: TGTGCCAGCTCACCACCGAAGCTAGCGGGAGGGAAATACAATGAGCAGTTCTTC; CDR3aa: CASSPPKLAGGKYNEQFF
j_gene: TRBJ1-1; v_gene: TRBV18; abundance: few; d_gene: -; CDR3nt: TGTGCCAGCTCGGCCCAAAAAACAGGGAGGACTGAAGCTTTCTTT; CDR3aa: CASSAQKTGRTEAFF
j_gene: TRBJ2-7; v_gene: TRBV7-8; abundance: -; d_gene: -; CDR3nt: TGTGCCAGCAGCACAGGGCCGCTCTACGAGCAGTACTTC; CDR3aa: CASSTGPLYEQYF
j_gene: TRBJ2-3; v_gene: TRBV5-4; abundance: once; d_gene: TRBD2; CDR3nt: TGTGCCAGCAGCTTTGGCGGGAGAAGCACAGATACGCAGTATTTT; CDR3aa: CASSFGGRSTDTQYF
j_gene: TRBJ2-5; v_gene: TRBV28; abundance: -; d_gene: -; CDR3nt: TGTGCCAGCACCCCTGGGAGGCTAGCGAGGCGGGAGACCCAGTACTTC; CDR3aa: CASTPGRLARRETQYF
j_gene: TRBJ2-1; v_gene: TRBV7-9; abundance: once; d_gene: TRBD2; CDR3nt: TGTGCCAGCAGCCAAGGGGGACTAGCGAAAGAGGAGCAGTTCTTC; CDR3aa: CASSQGGLAKEEQFF
j_gene: TRBJ1-2; v_gene: TRBV5-4; abundance: -; d_gene: -; CDR3nt: TGTGCCAGCAGCTTCCCCGATAACTATGGCTACACCTTC; CDR3aa: CASSFPDNYGYTF
j_gene: TRBJ2-2; v_gene: TRBV19; abundance: -; d_gene: -; CDR3nt: TGTGCCAGTGGAGGGTCATCGAACACCGGGGAGCTGTTTTTT; CDR3aa: CASGGSSNTGELFF
j_gene: TRBJ1-2; v_gene: TRBV28; abundance: few; d_gene: TRBD1; CDR3nt: TGTGCCAGCAGTATAACAGGGGGCGGCTACACCTTC; CDR3aa: CASSITGGGYTF
j_gene: TRBJ2-5; v_gene: TRBV5-4; abundance: -; d_gene: -; CDR3nt: TGTGCCAGCAGCTTCTCACAGGGCCAAGAGACCCAGTACTTC; CDR3aa: CASSFSQGQETQYF
j_gene: TRBJ1-1; v_gene: TRBV2; abundance: -; d_gene: -; CDR3nt: TGTGCCAGCAGTCCGCGAGGAGGTACTGAAGCTTTCTTT; CDR3aa: CASSPRGGTEAFF
j_gene: TRBJ2-5; v_gene: TRBV19; abundance: few; d_gene: TRBD1; CDR3nt: TGTGCCACCCGGGGACAGGGGATGCGAGAGACCCAGTACTTC; CDR3aa: CATRGQGMRETQYF
j_gene: TRBJ2-1; v_gene: TRBV28; abundance: -; d_gene: TRBD2; CDR3nt: TGTGCCAGCAGTTTCCGGGGGTATTCCGGGACTAGCGGGAGGCGGCTCTTCTACAATGAGCAGTTCTTC; CDR3aa: CASSFRGYSGTSGRRLFYNEQFF
j_gene: TRBJ2-3; v_gene: TRBV6-4; abundance: once; d_gene: TRBD2; CDR3nt: TGTGCCAGCAGACGTACAGGGACTAGCGGGAGCACAGATACGCAGTATTTT; CDR3aa: CASRRTGTSGSTDTQYF
j_gene: TRBJ2-1; v_gene: TRBV11-1; abundance: many; d_gene: -; CDR3nt: TGTGCCAGCAGCCGGGCGGGGTTGAATGAGCAGTTCTTC; CDR3aa: CASSRAGLNEQFF
j_gene: TRBJ2-7; v_gene: TRBV6-5; abundance: -; d_gene: -; CDR3nt: TGTGCCAGCAGTTCCCAGGGGCGGAGGTCCTACGAGCAGTACTTC; CDR3aa: CASSSQGRRSYEQYF
j_gene: TRBJ2-2; v_gene: TRBV7-2; abundance: -; d_gene: -; CDR3nt: TGTGCCAGCAGCTTACCGCACACCGGGGAGCTGTTTTTT; CDR3aa: CASSLPHTGELFF
j_gene: TRBJ2-1; v_gene: TRBV5-4; abundance: -; d_gene: TRBD2; CDR3nt: TGTGCCAGCAGTTTTCCCCGGGGGGGTAACAATGAGCAGTTCTTC; CDR3aa: CASSFPRGGNNEQFF
j_gene: TRBJ2-3; v_gene: TRBV7-2; abundance: -; d_gene: -; CDR3nt: TGTGCCAGCAGCTTAGCGGGCCCTCCGGGGTACACAGATACGCAGTATTTT; CDR3aa: CASSLAGPPGYTDTQYF